These 20 T cell receptor beta chains came from one sample sequenced in a study of T-cell reconstitution after alpha-beta-depleted transplantation in children listed by TCRdb under 2016. The library was generated by PCR. Sequenced on an Illumina HiSeq 2500. Molecular barcoding was employed in the preparation of TCR libraries, with unique molecular identifiers being used to normalize TCRbeta repertoire quantification. TCRdb redid the processing of the public reads, applying fastp at Q25 and MiXCR, and retained in-frame beta chains. Under each unique CDR3 protein, matching rows form one entry showing the most common genes and DNA. A total of about 160,000 distinct CDR3 sequences appear in this sample, approximately 12% of them only once. The top ten clones comprise around 13% of the sample. According to the study, the label for this sample's treatment or condition signals: allogeneic hematopoietic cell transplantation with graft depleted of TCRalphabeta T cells and CD19 B cells.

Material: PBMCs, obtained before TCRalphabeta/CD19-depleted stem cell transplant. Receptors were obtained from a boy younger than 10 with acute myeloid leukemia, due to receive a stem cell transplant.

This clonotype was seen many times. V is TRBV7-2 and J is TRBJ2-5; possible D gene TRBD1, 5 bases. Germline CDR1 is SGHTA and CDR2 is FQGNSA. V shed 4 bases and J shed 1 base, with 10 bases lying between them. This CDR3 spans 14 amino acids. Here the CDR3 reads CASSWQDSQETQYF. CDR3 nucleotides: TGTGCCAGCAGCTGGCAAGACAGCCAAGAGACCCAGTACTTC.

This clonotype occurred many times. The chain has TRBV5-1 and TRBJ1-2; D gene uncertain. The V and J ends lost 4 bases and 7 bases respectively, with 20 bases between them. Germline CDR1 reads SGHRS; CDR2 reads YFSETQ. There are 15 residues in the CDR3. The CDR3 protein is CASSPSVGVGAGYTF. CDR3 bases: TGCGCCAGCAGCCCCTCCGTCGGGGTAGGCGCTGGCTACACCTTC.

This clonotype was counted ten times or more. This chain uses TRBV6-6 with TRBJ1-1, with D uncertain. The CDR3 is made up of 13 amino acids. V was trimmed by 0 bases and J by 1 base, leaving 3 bases between them. Germline V CDR1 and CDR2: MNHNY, SVGAGI (reference sequence). This CDR3 reads CASSYSRNTEAFF. CDR3 DNA sequence: TGTGCCAGCAGTTACTCCCGGAACACTGAAGCTTTCTTT.

The chain recombines TRBV3-1 with TRBJ2-7; no reliable D call. V lost 0 bases, J lost 1 base, and 7 bases lay in between. Germline lookup yields CDR1 LGHDT and CDR2 YNNKEL (reference sequence). The CDR3 consists of 14 residues. This CDR3 is CASSQEGGSYEQYF. The DNA for the CDR3 is TGTGCCAGCAGCCAAGAGGGTGGGTCCTACGAGCAGTACTTC.

This clonotype has ten or more counts. The rearrangement links TRBV24-1 to TRBJ2-3, with D possibly being TRBD2 (5 bases). This CDR3 has 15 residues. Germline V CDR1 and CDR2: KGHDR, SFDVKD. With 6 bases removed from V and 0 bases from J, the gap between germline ends came to 12 bases. CDR3 DNA: TGTGCCACCAGTTATTGGGGAGAAAGCACAGATACGCAGTATTTT. It encodes CATSYWGESTDTQYF.

This clonotype was observed many times. The chain employs TRBV6-1 and TRBJ2-7; D remains unclear. CDR3 size: 13 residues. V lost 6 bases and J lost 3, with 12 bases in between. CDR1 and CDR2 (germline): MNHNS, SASEGT. CDR3 sequence reads: CASRKGNLYEQYF. CDR3 nucleotides: TGTGCCAGCAGAAAAGGGAATCTCTACGAGCAGTACTTC.

This clonotype counts as medium-sized. The chain combines TRBV5-1 with TRBJ2-5; TRBD2 agrees at 7 bases. Germline V gene data show CDR1 as SGHRS and CDR2 as YFSETQ. The CDR3 is 15 residues long. V lost 1 base and J lost 5; bases outside the gene matches: 8. CDR3 amino acids: CASSLPSTSSETQYF. The CDR3 region has the DNA TGCGCCAGCAGCTTGCCCTCGACTAGCTCGGAGACCCAGTACTTC.

This clonotype was observed at least ten times. CDR3 DNA sequence: TGCGCCAGCAGTGCGGCTAGCGGGGAGGTGGATGAGCAGTTCTTC. Translation: CASSAASGEVDEQFF. The chain combines TRBV10-2 with TRBJ2-1; 9 positions match TRBD2. The CDR3 spans 15 residues. From germline, CDR1 is WSHSY and CDR2 SAAADI. The J segment lost 8 bases and the V segment lost 4 bases, leaving 9 bases of the junction unmatched.

This clonotype has at least ten counts. The gene calls are TRBV7-6 and TRBJ1-2; no clear D. From germline, CDR1 is SGHVS and CDR2 FNYEAQ. Trimming removed 5 bases from V and 4 bases from J, with 14 bases in between. The length of the CDR3 is 14 residues. This CDR3 is CASSTQEGSYGYTF. For the CDR3, the DNA is TGTGCCAGCAGCACGCAAGAGGGTAGCTATGGCTACACCTTC.

At least ten counts were recorded for this clonotype. This chain joins TRBV4-2 and TRBJ2-2; 7 nucleotides agree with TRBD2. CDR3 length: 16 residues. The ends lost 7 bases at V and 0 bases at J; junction bases unmatched: 8. Germline values: CDR1 LGHNA, CDR2 YNFKEQ. CDR3 DNA: TGTGCCAGCAACTCTGGGGGAGGGACGAACACCGGGGAGCTGTTTTTT. It translates to CASNSGGGTNTGELFF.

This clonotype came up many times. The chain recombines TRBV5-1 with TRBJ1-2; D may be TRBD1 (5 bases). The germline V gene encodes CDR1 SGHRS and CDR2 YFSETQ. V was clipped by 3 bases and J by 8 bases, with 26 bases between them. This CDR3 spans 17 amino acids. As DNA, the CDR3 is TGCGCCAGCAGCTCCAAAAGGGACCGCGGGACCGCGGGAGGCTACACCTTC. As protein: CASSSKRDRGTAGGYTF.

This clonotype was recorded a few times. The V and J genes are TRBV7-6 and TRBJ1-1, with unresolved D. The germline gives CDR1 SGHVS, CDR2 FNYEAQ. The CDR3 is made up of 15 amino acids. Between the trimmed V and J ends, which lost 3 bases and 0 bases, there was a span of 11 bases. CDR3 in amino acids: CASSLGTAMNTEAFF. As DNA, the CDR3 is TGTGCCAGCAGCTTGGGTACAGCCATGAACACTGAAGCTTTCTTT.

The rearrangement joins TRBV28 to TRBJ2-5, with 8 bases identical to TRBD2. V lost 7 bases, J lost 3 bases, and 4 bases stayed unmatched. Germline assignment: CDR1 MDHEN and CDR2 SYDVKM. The CDR3 contains 13 residues. Here the CDR3 DNA reads TGTGCCAGCAATCGCGGGGGGAAAGAGACCCAGTACTTC. As protein: CASNRGGKETQYF.

This clonotype was seen many times. The chain combines TRBV7-9 with TRBJ1-1; D unresolved. V was trimmed by 3 bases and J by 11 bases, leaving 7 bases between them. The CDR3 covers 10 residues. Germline V gives CDR1 SEHNR, CDR2 FQNEAQ (reference sequence). The CDR3 loop is CASSLMVAFF. CDR3 DNA: TGTGCCAGCAGCTTGATGGTGGCTTTCTTT.

This clonotype was observed many times. The chain joins TRBV28 to TRBJ1-1; D call uncertain. The germline V gene encodes CDR1 MDHEN and CDR2 SYDVKM. The CDR3 has 14 amino acids. With 1 base removed from V and 2 bases from J, the gap between germline ends came to 8 bases. CDR3 nucleotides: TGTGCCAGCAGTTTATACGAGACCAACACTGAAGCTTTCTTT. It is translated as CASSLYETNTEAFF.

This clonotype was seen at least ten times. The rearrangement joins TRBV12-3 or TRBV12-4 to TRBJ1-6, with D unresolved. The ends were cut back, 6 bases at V and 2 bases at J, with 5 bases in the middle. The CDR3 totals 13 residues. The CDR3 sequence: CASRGPYNSPLHF. Written as DNA, the CDR3 is TGTGCCAGCAGGGGTCCCTATAATTCACCCCTCCACTTT.

At least ten counts were recorded for this clonotype. The rearrangement joins TRBV20-1 to TRBJ2-2; 14 nucleotides match TRBD2. V shed 6 bases and J 13 bases; nucleotides not matched to a gene: 10. Germline V gene data show CDR1 as DFQATT and CDR2 as SNEGSKA (reference sequence). There are 14 residues in the CDR3. The DNA for the CDR3 is TGCAGTGCCCGAGGACTAGCGGGGGGCTGGGCGCTGTTTTTT. It yields the protein CSARGLAGGWALFF.

This clonotype was counted at least ten times. The gene calls are TRBV5-1 and TRBJ1-4, with D possibly being TRBD1 (5 bases). Looked up from germline, CDR1 is SGHRS and CDR2 is YFSETQ. V dropped 2 bases and J dropped 6 bases, with 14 bases sitting between them. The CDR3 is 15 amino acids. As DNA, the CDR3 is TGCGCCAGCAGCTTCGGGGACTACCGAGATGAAAAACTGTTTTTT. Its protein is CASSFGDYRDEKLFF.

There are many counts of this clonotype. V gene TRBV15 combines with J gene TRBJ1-1; D gene unclear. Trimming took off 7 bases at V and 0 bases at J, with 9 bases between the two ends. The CDR3 consists of 13 residues. In germline, CDR1 is LNHNV, CDR2 YYDKDF (reference sequence). This CDR3 is CATNLDLNTEAFF. The CDR3 DNA sequence: TGTGCCACCAATTTGGACCTGAACACTGAAGCTTTCTTT.

This clonotype was seen many times. V gene TRBV12-3 or TRBV12-4 combines with J gene TRBJ2-1; TRBD2 matches 7 bases. Trimming at V came to 1 base and at J to 5 bases, leaving 2 bases not matched to a gene. The CDR3 sequence is 14 residues long. CDR3 DNA: TGTGCCAGCAGTTTAGGCGGGAGTGACAATGAGCAGTTCTTC. The encoded protein is CASSLGGSDNEQFF.